This T cell receptor beta chain comes out of a study of T-cell memory formation after mild COVID-19 (dated by TCRdb to the early 2020s). Regarding the research as a whole: TCR sequence clusters from the two donors were largely donor specific. In a couple of donors, T-cell clones that expanded and contracted after mild COVID-19 were followed by sequencing TCRalpha and TCRbeta repertoires longitudinally. The cohort was made up of two young adult volunteers, one female and one male, who were previously healthy.

PBMCs were isolated by Ficoll-Paque density gradient centrifugation. The research as a whole found: SARS-CoV-2 specificity was not confirmed for the second-wave clones peaking on day 37. Clones that contracted from day 15 to 85 showed balanced CD4/CD8 phenotypes, whereas a second wave of clones that expanded from day 15 to 37 leaned towards CD4+. The detection of some responding clones in pre-infection memory suggests that pre-existing cross-reactive memory T cells joined the SARS-CoV-2 response. Only a couple of mild cases were covered in the study, and larger cohorts including severe cases with pre-infection samples were considered necessary. Contracting CD4+ clones were found mainly in CM and EM memory subsets, while CD8+ clones were enriched in EMRA.

Comment on this clonotype: This receptor's antigen is unknown. Qualities for individual bases were not recorded, and no much larger clone is one base off.

Sequencing instrument: Illumina NovaSeq 6000. TCRalpha and TCRbeta cDNA libraries were built by 5'RACE with constant-segment primers, adding sample barcodes and unique molecular identifiers. RNA was extracted from every sample with Trizol reagent. Libraries were amplified in two PCR steps, with a second sample barcode and Illumina TruSeq adapters added in the second step. Sequencing of libraries was performed on an Illumina NovaSeq with 2 x 150 bp paired-end reads. The study's own analysis went as follows. Reads were demultiplexed and collapsed into UMI-guided consensus sequences with migec v1.2.7. Using mixcr v2.1.11, UMI consensuses were aligned to TRA and TRB V and J templates and then assembled into clonotypes. A clonotype was counted as expanded or contracted only if both edgeR and NoisET called the change significant, with noise models trained on biological replicates. For edgeR calls, the cutoffs were a false discovery rate-adjusted p below 0.01 and a log2 fold-change threshold of 1. As an exploratory analysis of dynamics, PCA with hierarchical clustering was applied to max-normalized trajectories of the 1000 most abundant clonotypes. The CD4 or CD8 phenotype of responding clones was assigned using the separately sequenced CD4+ and CD8+ repertoires. The raw public reads went through TCRdb reprocessing: fastp at Q25, MiXCR clone calling, in-frame beta chains kept. Each record represents a unique CDR3 protein, reported with the most common genes and DNA among its rows. The V and J calls and clone size are TCRdb's, not the authors'. The sample table shows approximately 60,000 distinct CDR3 sequences, and over 7.5% are seen once. Of the sample, 1.2% is held by the ten largest clones.

CDR1 and CDR2 were assigned from the germline V gene as SGHTA and FQGTGA. Relative to germline, V is 3 bases shorter and J is 5 bases shorter, with 13 bases between their ends. The CDR3 covers 14 residues, taking in both the cysteine and the phenylalanine. Only CDR3 DNA is held: 42 bases, read in frame from base 1. Source material: PBMCs or a T cell subset sorted from them (not recorded which). The V and J genes are TRBV7-3 and TRBJ2-5; TRBD1 is a weak D gene call, 5 bases matching. This receptor was identified in a man aged 18 to 30 who had mild COVID-19 (a few samples of this study predate the infection). The sample titles of this study are shuffled in the database, so cell type and time point are left out; the donor was told from shared clones. CDR3 protein: CASSLGPQMETQYF. The nucleotides are TGTGCCAGCAGCTTGGGGCCTCAGATGGAGACCCAGTACTTC.